This record concerns one TCR beta chain sequence. Its antigen is unknown. This sample was included in a study of OX40 agonist ivuxolimab in advanced cancers. Study details: Therapy given before enrollment (anti-PD-1, anti-PD-L1 or anti-CTLA-4) was allowed, and 40% to 45% had some.

The assay was immunoSEQ multiplex PCR, and TCRdb's table has in-frame clones only and misses some. The table shows around 75,000 clones, with 89% occurring only once. Study results and limitations: Fewer expanded clones were found on average in CD4+ than in CD8+ T cells. Low normalized T-cell clonal expansion was additionally recorded for some nonresponders.

Germline V gene lookup returns CDR1 KGHSH and CDR2 LQKENI. V shed 0 bases and J shed 2 bases, with 10 bases lying between them. The CDR3 totals 15 residues. Collection of blood occurred at baseline, at cycle 4 day 1, and at cycle 7 day 1. The receptor was isolated from an adult with an advanced solid tumor such as melanoma, head and neck, liver or kidney cancer. The chain has TRBV18 and TRBJ1-1; D gene ambiguous. Specimen: CD4+ or CD8+ T cells sorted from blood, collected in a trial of the OX40 agonist ivuxolimab. The CDR3 region is CASSPPGYRNTEAFF. The CDR3 coding sequence is TGTGCCAGCTCACCACCGGGGTACAGAAACACTGAAGCTTTCTTT.